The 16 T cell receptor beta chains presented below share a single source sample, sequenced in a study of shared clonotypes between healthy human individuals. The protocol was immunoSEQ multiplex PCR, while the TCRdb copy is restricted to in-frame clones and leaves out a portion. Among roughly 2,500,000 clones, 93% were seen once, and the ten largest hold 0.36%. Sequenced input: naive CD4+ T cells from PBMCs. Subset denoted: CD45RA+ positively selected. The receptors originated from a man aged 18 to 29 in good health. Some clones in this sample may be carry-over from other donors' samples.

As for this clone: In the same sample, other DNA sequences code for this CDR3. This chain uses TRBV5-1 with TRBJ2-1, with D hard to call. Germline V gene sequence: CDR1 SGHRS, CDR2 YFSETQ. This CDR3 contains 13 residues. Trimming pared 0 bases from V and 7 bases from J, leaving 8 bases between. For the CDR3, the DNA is TGCGCCAGCAGCTTGGTATTGGGGAATGAGCAGTTCTTC. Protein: CASSLVLGNEQFF.

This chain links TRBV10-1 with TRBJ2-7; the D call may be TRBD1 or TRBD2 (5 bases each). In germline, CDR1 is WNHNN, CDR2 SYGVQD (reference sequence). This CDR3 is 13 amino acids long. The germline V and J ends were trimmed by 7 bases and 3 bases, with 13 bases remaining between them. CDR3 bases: TGCGCCAGCACCCCGGGACGGAGCTACGAGCAGTACTTC. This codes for CASTPGRSYEQYF.

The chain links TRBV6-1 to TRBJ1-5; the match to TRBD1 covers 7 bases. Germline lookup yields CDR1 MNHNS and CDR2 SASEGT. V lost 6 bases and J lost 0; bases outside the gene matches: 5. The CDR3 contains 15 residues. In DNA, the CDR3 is TGTGCCAGCAGGGACAGGCTTAATAGCAATCAGCCCCAGCATTTT. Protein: CASRDRLNSNQPQHF.

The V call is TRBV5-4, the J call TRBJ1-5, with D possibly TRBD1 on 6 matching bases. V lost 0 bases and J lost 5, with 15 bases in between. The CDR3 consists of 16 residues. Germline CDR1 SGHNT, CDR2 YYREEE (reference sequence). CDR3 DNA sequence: TGTGCCAGCAGCTTGGGGGGATGGGGGGCTGATCAGCCCCAGCATTTT. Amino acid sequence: CASSLGGWGADQPQHF.

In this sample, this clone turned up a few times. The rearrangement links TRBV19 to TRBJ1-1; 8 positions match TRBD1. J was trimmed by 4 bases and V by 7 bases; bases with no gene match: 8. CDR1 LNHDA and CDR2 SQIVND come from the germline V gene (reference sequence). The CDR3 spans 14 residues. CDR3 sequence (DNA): TGTGCCAGTACCTCGACAGGGGAGGGCACTGAAGCTTTCTTT. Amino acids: CASTSTGEGTEAFF.

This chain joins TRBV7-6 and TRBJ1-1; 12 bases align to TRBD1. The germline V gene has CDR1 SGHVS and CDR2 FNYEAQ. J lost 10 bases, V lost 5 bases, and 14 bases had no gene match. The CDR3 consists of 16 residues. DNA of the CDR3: TGTGCCAGCAGCCCAGCACGGGGACAGGGGGCCCTTCGAGCTTTCTTT. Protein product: CASSPARGQGALRAFF.

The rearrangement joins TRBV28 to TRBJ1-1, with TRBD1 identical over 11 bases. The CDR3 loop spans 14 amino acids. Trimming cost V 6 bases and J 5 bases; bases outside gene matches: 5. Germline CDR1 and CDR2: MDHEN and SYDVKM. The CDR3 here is CASSQDRGRTEAFF. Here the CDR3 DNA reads TGTGCCAGCAGCCAGGACAGGGGGCGGACTGAAGCTTTCTTT.

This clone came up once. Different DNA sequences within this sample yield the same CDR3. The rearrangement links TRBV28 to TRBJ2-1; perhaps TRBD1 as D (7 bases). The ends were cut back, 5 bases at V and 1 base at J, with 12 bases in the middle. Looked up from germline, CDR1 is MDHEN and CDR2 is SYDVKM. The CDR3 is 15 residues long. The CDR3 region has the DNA TGTGCCAGCAGTCTCCCAGGGGGGTCCTACAATGAGCAGTTCTTC. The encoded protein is CASSLPGGSYNEQFF.

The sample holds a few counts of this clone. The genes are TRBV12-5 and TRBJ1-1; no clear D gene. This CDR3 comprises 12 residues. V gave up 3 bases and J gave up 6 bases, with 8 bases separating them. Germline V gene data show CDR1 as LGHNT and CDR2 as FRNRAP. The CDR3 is CASGFADSEAFF. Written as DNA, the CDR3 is TGTGCTAGTGGTTTCGCAGACTCTGAAGCTTTCTTT.

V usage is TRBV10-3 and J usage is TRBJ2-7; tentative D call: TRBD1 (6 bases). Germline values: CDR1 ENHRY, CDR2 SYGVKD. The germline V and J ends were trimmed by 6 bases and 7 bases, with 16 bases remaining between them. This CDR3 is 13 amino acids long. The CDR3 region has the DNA TGTGCCATCAGCAGGGGCGGCTCGGAAGAGCAGTACTTC. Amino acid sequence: CAISRGGSEEQYF.

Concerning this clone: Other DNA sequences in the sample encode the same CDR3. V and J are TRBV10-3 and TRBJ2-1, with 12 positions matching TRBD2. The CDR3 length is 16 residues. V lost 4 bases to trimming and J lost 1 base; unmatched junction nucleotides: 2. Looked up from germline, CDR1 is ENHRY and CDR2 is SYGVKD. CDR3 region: CAISAGLAGSYNEQFF. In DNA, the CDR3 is TGTGCCATCAGTGCGGGACTAGCGGGTTCCTACAATGAGCAGTTCTTC.

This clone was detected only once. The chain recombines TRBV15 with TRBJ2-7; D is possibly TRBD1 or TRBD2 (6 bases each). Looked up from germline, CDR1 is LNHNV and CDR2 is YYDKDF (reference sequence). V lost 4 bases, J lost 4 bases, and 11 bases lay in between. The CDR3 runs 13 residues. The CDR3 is CATSKGGQYEQYF. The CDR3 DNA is TGTGCCACCAGCAAAGGGGGGCAGTACGAGCAGTACTTC.

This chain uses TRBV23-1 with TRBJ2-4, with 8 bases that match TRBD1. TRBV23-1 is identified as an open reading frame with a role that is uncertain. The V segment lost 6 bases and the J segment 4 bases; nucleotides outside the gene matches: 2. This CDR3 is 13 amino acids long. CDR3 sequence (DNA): TGCGCCAGCAGGGGACAGGCGAAAAACATTCAGTACTTC. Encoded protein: CASRGQAKNIQYF.

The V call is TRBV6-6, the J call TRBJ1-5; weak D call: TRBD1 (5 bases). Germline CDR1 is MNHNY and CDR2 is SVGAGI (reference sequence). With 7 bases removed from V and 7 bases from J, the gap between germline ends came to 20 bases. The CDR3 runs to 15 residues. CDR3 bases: TGTGCCAGCACCAACAGTTGGGGGGGAGAACAGCCCCAGCATTTT. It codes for CASTNSWGGEQPQHF.

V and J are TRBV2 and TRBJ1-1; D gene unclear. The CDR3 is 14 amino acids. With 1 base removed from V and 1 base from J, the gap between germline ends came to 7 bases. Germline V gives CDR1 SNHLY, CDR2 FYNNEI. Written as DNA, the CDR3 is TGTGCCAGCAGTGAAGTGGCAAGGAACACTGAAGCTTTCTTT. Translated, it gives CASSEVARNTEAFF.

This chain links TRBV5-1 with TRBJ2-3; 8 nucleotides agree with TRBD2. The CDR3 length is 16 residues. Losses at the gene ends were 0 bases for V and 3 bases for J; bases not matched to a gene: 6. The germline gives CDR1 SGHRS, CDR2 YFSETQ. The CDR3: CASSLATAGATDTQYF. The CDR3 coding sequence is TGCGCCAGCAGCTTGGCAACAGCGGGAGCAACAGATACGCAGTATTTT.